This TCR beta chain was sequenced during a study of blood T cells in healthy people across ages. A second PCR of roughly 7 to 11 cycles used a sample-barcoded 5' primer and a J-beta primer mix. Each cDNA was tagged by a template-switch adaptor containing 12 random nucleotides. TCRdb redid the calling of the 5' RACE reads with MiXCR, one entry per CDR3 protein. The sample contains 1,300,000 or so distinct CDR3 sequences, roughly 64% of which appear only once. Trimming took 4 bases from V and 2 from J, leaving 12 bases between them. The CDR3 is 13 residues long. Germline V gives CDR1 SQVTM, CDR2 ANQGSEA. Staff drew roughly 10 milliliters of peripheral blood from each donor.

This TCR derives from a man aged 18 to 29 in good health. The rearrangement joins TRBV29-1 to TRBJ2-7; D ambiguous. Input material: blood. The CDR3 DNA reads TGCAGCGTTGTTAGGAAGCTTACCTACGAGCAGTACTTC. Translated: CSVVRKLTYEQYF.